These T cell receptor beta chains were read from a single sample in a study of T cell clusters in autoimmune cytopenias. TCRdb reprocessed the multiplex PCR reads and keeps a single row for each CDR3 protein, giving no DNA. The table for this sample gives 9,500 or so distinct CDR3 sequences. The specimen sequenced was peripheral blood. The receptor set was obtained from a human donor with an autoimmune cytopenia or autoimmune hepatitis (not recorded which). Each CDR3 is given with its conserved first and last residue. Rows give clone size only sometimes, using once, few, many, or a class for an expanded clone.

J gene,clone size,V gene,CDR3 protein
TRBJ1-4,medium-sized,TRBV6-6,CASSPQGVGLEKLFF
TRBJ1-2,medium-sized,TRBV6-5,CASSWGTGIGYTF
TRBJ2-5,.,TRBV18,CASSGSSQETQYF
TRBJ2-7,medium-sized,TRBV6-5,CASSRDRDHEQYF
TRBJ2-1,.,TRBV5-1,CASSPFLERVDIEQFF
TRBJ2-3,.,TRBV11-2,CASSQTGGASDTQYF
TRBJ1-6,.,TRBV5-3,CARSFQGQVLNSPLHF
TRBJ2-4,.,TRBV14,CASSQRIAKNIQYF
TRBJ1-1,.,TRBV12-3/TRBV12-4,CASSHLSRAEAFF
TRBJ2-5,medium-sized,TRBV11-1,CASSLYEGGETQYF
TRBJ1-4,.,TRBV6-2/TRBV6-3,CASNSGAANEKLFF
TRBJ2-2,medium-sized,TRBV19,CASTPSPGFGELFF
TRBJ1-6,.,TRBV2,CASRLDRVSTEWNSPLHF
TRBJ2-3,.,TRBV13,CASSFGLAGALTDTQYF
TRBJ2-1,medium-sized,TRBV30,CAWGGGAYYNEQFF
TRBJ2-2,medium-sized,TRBV5-6,CASTYTPINTGELFF
TRBJ2-7,.,TRBV6-2/TRBV6-3,CASSRQVSYEQYF
TRBJ2-1,.,TRBV10-1,CASSEGQRSYNEQFF
TRBJ1-2,.,TRBV6-6,CASSYLQGSYGYTF
TRBJ1-2,medium-sized,TRBV19,CASSGQGVPDGYTF
TRBJ2-2,medium-sized,TRBV18,CASSLGSTGELFF
TRBJ2-1,medium-sized,TRBV19,CASSIPAGAPYNEQFF
TRBJ2-3,.,TRBV5-1,CASSTGQRTDTQYF
TRBJ1-5,.,TRBV15,CATSRERGWNQPQHF
TRBJ1-1,.,TRBV19,CASSIYGNTEAFF
TRBJ1-5,medium-sized,TRBV29-1,CSVSDSNQPQHF
TRBJ2-7,.,TRBV19,CASSNRGRNEQYF
TRBJ1-2,.,TRBV5-5,CASSLSQSGGYTF
TRBJ2-3,.,TRBV5-1,CASSLDTGTDTQYF
TRBJ1-2,.,TRBV6-2/TRBV6-3,CASRGRQGYGYTF
TRBJ2-7,.,TRBV4-3,CASSLWTSGGYEQYF
TRBJ1-4,medium-sized,TRBV5-6,CASSLGNNEKLFF
TRBJ2-6,.,TRBV10-3,CAISPGPRTGANVLTF
TRBJ1-2,.,TRBV7-9,CASSPGSQGTYGYTF
TRBJ2-1,medium-sized,TRBV29-1,CSVEGDSLLAGGGNEQFF
TRBJ1-6,.,TRBV18,CASSPGQYNSPLHF
TRBJ1-5,.,TRBV6-2/TRBV6-3,CASSLGGQNQPQHF
TRBJ1-2,medium-sized,TRBV29-1,CSVEGGQQNYGYTF
TRBJ2-2,medium-sized,TRBV18,CASSPDRAGELFF
TRBJ1-1,.,TRBV5-6,CASSPRLGQPEAFF
TRBJ2-5,.,TRBV12-3/TRBV12-4,CASSIQDLQETQYF
TRBJ1-1,.,TRBV11-1,CASSVYRDTFGRAFF
TRBJ2-2,.,TRBV20-1,CSARPRDRGVTGELFF
TRBJ2-1,medium-sized,TRBV29-1,CSVMVAGLYNEQFF
TRBJ2-5,.,TRBV12-3/TRBV12-4,CASSHTGPRETQYF
TRBJ2-7,.,TRBV4-2,CASSQDGFTYEQYF
TRBJ2-5,medium-sized,TRBV6-6,CASSYNSGGETQYF
TRBJ1-2,.,TRBV10-3,CAIRGQGVEANYGYTF
TRBJ2-2,medium-sized,TRBV10-3,CAINRIGGANTGELFF
TRBJ1-4,.,TRBV20-1,CSSPGTGREKLFF
TRBJ2-7,.,TRBV7-9,CASSFSAASRGEQYF
TRBJ2-1,medium-sized,TRBV15,CATSRVAGGTNEQFF
TRBJ1-5,.,TRBV6-5,CASSYSSMVGSGQPQHF
TRBJ1-4,.,TRBV7-6,CASSLASGRYGEKLFF
TRBJ2-5,.,TRBV20-1,CSARGQGASKTQYF
TRBJ1-4,.,TRBV21-1,CASVERTGNEKLFF
TRBJ2-7,medium-sized,TRBV27,CASSPQTGTGYHEQYF
TRBJ2-7,medium-sized,TRBV6-2/TRBV6-3,CASSPQGEQYF